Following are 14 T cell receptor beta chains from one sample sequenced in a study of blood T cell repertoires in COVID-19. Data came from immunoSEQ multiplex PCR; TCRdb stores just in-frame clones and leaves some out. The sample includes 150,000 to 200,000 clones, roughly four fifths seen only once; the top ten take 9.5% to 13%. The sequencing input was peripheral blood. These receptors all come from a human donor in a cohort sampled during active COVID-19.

The CDR3 DNA sequence: TGTGCCAGCAGTTACTCCCGGACTAGCGGTCGCAATGAGCAGTTCTTC. Translating gives CASSYSRTSGRNEQFF. V and J are TRBV6-2 or TRBV6-3 and TRBJ2-1; 10 bases are a match to TRBD2. Losses at the gene ends were 0 bases for V and 6 bases for J; bases not matched to a gene: 5. CDR1 is MNHEY, CDR2 SVGEGT, per germline. This CDR3 spans 16 amino acids.

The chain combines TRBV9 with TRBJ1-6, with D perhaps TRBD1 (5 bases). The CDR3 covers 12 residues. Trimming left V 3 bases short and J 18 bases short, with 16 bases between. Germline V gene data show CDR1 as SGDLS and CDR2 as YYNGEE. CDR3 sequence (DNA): TGTGCCAGCAGCGCTGTTTCAGGGCCGCCCCACTTT. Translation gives CASSAVSGPPHF. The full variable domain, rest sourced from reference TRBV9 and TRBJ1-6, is DSGVTQTPKHLITATGQRVTLRCSPRSGDLSVYWYQQSLDQGLQFLIQYYNGEERAKGNILERFSAQQFPDLHSELNLSSLELGDSALYFCASSAVSGPPHFGNGTRLTVT.

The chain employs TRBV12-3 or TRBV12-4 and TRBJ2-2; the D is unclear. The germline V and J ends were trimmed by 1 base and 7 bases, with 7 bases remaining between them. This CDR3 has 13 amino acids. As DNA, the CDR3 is TGTGCCAGCAGTTTAGGCGAGGTCGGGGAGCTGTTTTTT. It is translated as CASSLGEVGELFF.

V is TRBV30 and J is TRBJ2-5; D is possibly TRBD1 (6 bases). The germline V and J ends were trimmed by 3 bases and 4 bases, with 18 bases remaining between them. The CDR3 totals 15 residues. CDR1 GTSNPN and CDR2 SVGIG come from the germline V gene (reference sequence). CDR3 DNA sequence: TGTGCCTGGAGAGGGCAGGGGTCTCTGAGAGAGACCCAGTACTTC. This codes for CAWRGQGSLRETQYF.

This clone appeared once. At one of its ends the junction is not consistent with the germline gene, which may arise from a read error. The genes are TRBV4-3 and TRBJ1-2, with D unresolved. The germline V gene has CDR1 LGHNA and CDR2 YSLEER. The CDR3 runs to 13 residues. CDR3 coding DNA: TGCGCCAGCAGCCAAGATCAGAGGTCTTCGGGAAACTTC. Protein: CASSQDQRSSGNF.

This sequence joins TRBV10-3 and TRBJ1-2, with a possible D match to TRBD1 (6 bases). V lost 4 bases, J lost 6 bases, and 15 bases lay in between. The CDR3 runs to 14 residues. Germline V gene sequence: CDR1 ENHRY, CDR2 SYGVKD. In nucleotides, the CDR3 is TGTGCCATCAGTGTTGGCCAGGGGCTTAATGGCTACACCTTC. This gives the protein CAISVGQGLNGYTF.

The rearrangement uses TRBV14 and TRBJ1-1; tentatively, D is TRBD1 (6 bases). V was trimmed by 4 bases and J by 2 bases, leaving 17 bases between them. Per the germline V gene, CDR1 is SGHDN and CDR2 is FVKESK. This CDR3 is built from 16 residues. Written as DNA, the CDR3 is TGTGCCAGCAGCCTCCTAACAGGGCTCGAAAACACTGAAGCTTTCTTT. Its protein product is CASSLLTGLENTEAFF.

The CDR3 region is CASSVSGQTNQPQHF. In DNA form, the CDR3 reads TGTGCCAGCAGCGTATCAGGACAGACCAATCAGCCCCAGCATTTT. The V and J genes are TRBV9 and TRBJ1-5; possibly TRBD1 for D (6 bases). The germline V gene has CDR1 SGDLS and CDR2 YYNGEE. V was clipped by 1 base and J by 3 bases, with 11 bases between them. This CDR3 contains 15 residues.

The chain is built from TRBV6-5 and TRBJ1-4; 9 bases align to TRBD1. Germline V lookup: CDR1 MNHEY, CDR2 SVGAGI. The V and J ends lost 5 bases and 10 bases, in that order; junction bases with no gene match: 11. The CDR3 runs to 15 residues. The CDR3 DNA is TGTGCCAGCAGTCCGACGGGGGGACAGGGTAGAAAACTGTTTTTT. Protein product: CASSPTGGQGRKLFF.

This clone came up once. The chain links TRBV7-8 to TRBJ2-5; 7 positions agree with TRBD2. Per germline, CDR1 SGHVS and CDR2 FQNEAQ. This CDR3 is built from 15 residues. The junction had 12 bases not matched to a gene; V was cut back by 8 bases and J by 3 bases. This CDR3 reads CASRSGRLAEETQYF. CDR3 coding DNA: TGTGCCAGCCGCAGCGGGCGGCTAGCGGAAGAGACCCAGTACTTC.

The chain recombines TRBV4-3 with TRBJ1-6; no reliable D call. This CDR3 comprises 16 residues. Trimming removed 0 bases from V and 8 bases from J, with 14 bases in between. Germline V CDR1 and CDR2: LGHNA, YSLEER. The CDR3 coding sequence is TGCGCCAGCAGCCAAGATCAGAGAGGGAGGGATTCACCCCTCCACTTT. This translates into CASSQDQRGRDSPLHF.

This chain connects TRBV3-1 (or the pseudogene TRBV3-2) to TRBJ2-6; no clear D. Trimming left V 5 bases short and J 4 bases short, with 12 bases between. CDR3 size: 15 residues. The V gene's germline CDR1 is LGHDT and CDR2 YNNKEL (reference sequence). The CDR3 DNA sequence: TGTGCCAGCAGCGCCCTGCCGGTAGGGGCCAACGTCCTGACTTTC. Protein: CASSALPVGANVLTF.

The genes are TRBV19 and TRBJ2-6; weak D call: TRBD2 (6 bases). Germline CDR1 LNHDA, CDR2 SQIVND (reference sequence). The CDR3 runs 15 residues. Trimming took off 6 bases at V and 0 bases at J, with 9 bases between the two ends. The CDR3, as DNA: TGTGCCAGTAGACTAGCCAGCTCTGGGGCCAACGTCCTGACTTTC. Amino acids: CASRLASSGANVLTF.

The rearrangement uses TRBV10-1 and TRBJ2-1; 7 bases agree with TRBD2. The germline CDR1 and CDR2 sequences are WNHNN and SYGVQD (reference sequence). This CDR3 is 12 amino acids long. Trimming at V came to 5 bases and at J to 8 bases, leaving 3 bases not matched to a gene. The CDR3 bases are TGCGCCAGCAGTAGGACTAGTGATGAGCAGTTCTTC. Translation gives CASSRTSDEQFF.